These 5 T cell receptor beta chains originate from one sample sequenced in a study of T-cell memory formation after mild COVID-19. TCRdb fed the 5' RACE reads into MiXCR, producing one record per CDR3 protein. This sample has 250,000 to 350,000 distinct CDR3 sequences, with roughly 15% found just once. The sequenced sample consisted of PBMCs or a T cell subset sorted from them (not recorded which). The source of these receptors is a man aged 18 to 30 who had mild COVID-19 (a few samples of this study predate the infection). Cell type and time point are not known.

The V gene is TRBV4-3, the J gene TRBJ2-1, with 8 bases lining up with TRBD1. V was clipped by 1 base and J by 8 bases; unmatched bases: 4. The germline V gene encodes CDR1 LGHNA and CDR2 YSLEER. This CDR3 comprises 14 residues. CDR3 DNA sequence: TGCGCCAGCAGCCAAGCAACAGGGGGTGATGAGCAGTTCTTC. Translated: CASSQATGGDEQFF.

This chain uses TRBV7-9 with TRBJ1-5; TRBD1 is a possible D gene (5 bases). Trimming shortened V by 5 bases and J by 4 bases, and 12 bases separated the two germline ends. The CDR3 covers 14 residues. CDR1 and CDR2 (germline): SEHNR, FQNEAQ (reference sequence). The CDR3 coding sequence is TGTGCCAGCAGCACCGGGACGGCGAATCAGCCCCAGCATTTT. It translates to CASSTGTANQPQHF.

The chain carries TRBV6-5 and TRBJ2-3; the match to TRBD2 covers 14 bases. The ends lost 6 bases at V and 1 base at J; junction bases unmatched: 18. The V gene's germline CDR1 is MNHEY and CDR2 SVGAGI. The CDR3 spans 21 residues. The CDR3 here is CASSPNARRTSGGPRTDTQYF. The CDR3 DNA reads TGTGCCAGCAGCCCAAACGCCCGAAGGACTAGCGGGGGGCCCCGCACAGATACGCAGTATTTT.

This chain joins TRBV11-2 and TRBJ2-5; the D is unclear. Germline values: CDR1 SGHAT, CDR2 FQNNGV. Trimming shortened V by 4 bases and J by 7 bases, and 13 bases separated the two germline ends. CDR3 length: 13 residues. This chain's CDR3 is CASSSNSGGTQYF. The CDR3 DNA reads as TGTGCCAGCAGCTCAAACAGTGGTGGGACCCAGTACTTC.

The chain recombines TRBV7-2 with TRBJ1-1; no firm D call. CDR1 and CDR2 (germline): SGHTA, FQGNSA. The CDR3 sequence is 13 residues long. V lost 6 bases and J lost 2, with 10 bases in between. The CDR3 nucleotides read TGTGCCAGCAGGTTGAATGCCAACACTGAAGCTTTCTTT. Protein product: CASRLNANTEAFF. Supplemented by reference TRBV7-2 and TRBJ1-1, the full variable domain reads GAGVSQSPSNKVTEKGKDVELRCDPISGHTALYWYRQSLGQGLEFLIYFQGNSAPDKSGLPSDRFSAERTGGSVSTLTIQRTQQEDSAVYLCASRLNANTEAFFGQGTRLTVV.